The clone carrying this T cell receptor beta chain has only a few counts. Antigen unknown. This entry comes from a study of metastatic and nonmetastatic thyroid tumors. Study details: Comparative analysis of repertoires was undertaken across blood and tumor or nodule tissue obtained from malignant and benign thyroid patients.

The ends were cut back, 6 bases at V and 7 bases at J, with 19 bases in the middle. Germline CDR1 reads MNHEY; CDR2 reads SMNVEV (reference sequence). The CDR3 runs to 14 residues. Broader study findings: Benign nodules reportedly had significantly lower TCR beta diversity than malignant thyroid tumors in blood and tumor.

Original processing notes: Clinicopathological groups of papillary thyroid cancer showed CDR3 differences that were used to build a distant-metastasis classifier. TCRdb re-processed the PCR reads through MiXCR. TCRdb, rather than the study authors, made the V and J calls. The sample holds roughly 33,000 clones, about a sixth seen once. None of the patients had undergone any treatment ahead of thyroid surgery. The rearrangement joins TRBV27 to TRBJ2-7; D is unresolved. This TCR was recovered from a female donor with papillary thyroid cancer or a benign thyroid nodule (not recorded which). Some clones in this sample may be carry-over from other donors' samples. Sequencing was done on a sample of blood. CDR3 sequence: CASRNPNPSWEQYF. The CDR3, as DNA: TGTGCCAGCAGGAACCCAAATCCCTCCTGGGAGCAGTACTTC.